These T cell receptor beta chains were read from a single sample in a study of blood T cell repertoires in COVID-19. TCRdb keeps only in-frame clones here, not all; method: immunoSEQ multiplex PCR. The sample consists of about 150,000 clones, roughly 83% of them appearing once. Sequenced: peripheral blood. The receptors here all came from an older woman with COVID-19, enrolled during active disease. Each CDR3 is given with its conserved first and last residue. The D gene is left open where the match is weak. Rows give clone size only sometimes, using once, few, many, or a class for an expanded clone.

d_call j_call clone_size v_call cdr3_nt cdr3_aa
NA TRBJ1-6 once TRBV9 TGTGCCAGCAGCGTCAGGGGCGTAGATAATTCACCCCTCCACTTT CASSVRGVDNSPLHF
NA TRBJ1-3 NA TRBV12-3/TRBV12-4 TGTGCCAGCAGTTTAGGTCCGGGAAACACCATATATTTT CASSLGPGNTIYF
NA TRBJ1-1 NA TRBV6-5 TGTGCCAGCGGACACCTACGAGCTTTCTTT CASGHLRAFF
TRBD1 TRBJ2-7 NA TRBV2 TGTGCCAGCAGTCCCCCCAAGGGACAGGTTGGGATTGGGGGCTCCTACGAGCAGTACTTC CASSPPKGQVGIGGSYEQYF
TRBD2 TRBJ2-3 NA TRBV2 TGTGCCAGCAGTGGACTAGCAGGGACGCAGTATTTT CASSGLAGTQYF
TRBD2 TRBJ2-1 NA TRBV5-5 TGTGCCAGCAGCTTGGCGCGCGGGAGTCCCAATGAGCAGTTCTTC CASSLARGSPNEQFF
NA TRBJ2-1 NA TRBV9 TGTGCCAGCAGCGTAGGGAGGACTAATGAGCAGTTCTTC CASSVGRTNEQFF
TRBD1 TRBJ1-3 NA TRBV18 TGTGCCAGCTCGTGGCAAGGGGGCCGAAGGTCCTCTGGAAACACCATATATTTT CASSWQGGRRSSGNTIYF
TRBD1 TRBJ1-1 NA TRBV7-8 TGTGCCAGCAGCTTACAGGGGGCATTCACTGAAGCTTTCTTT CASSLQGAFTEAFF
NA TRBJ1-2 few TRBV18 TGTGCCAGCTCACCAGGGGAACAGGGAACTTTTGGCTACACCTTC CASSPGEQGTFGYTF
TRBD2 TRBJ2-3 NA TRBV5-1 TGCGCCAGCAGCTTTACTAGCGGGGGTGAGACTAGCACAGATACGCAGTATTTT CASSFTSGGETSTDTQYF
NA TRBJ1-5 NA TRBV6-6 TGTGCCAGCAGTTACCCCAGGGGCCAGCCCCAGCATTTT CASSYPRGQPQHF
TRBD1 TRBJ1-1 NA TRBV5-5 TGTGCCAGCAGCTTGCAAGAGGGGGCGACTGAAGCTTTCTTT CASSLQEGATEAFF
NA TRBJ1-1 few TRBV7-8 TGTGCCAGCAGCTCCCCCCTACAGGGTTCTGAAGCTTTCTTT CASSSPLQGSEAFF
NA TRBJ1-3 NA TRBV9 TGTGCCAGCAGCGTAGGAGGGGACAAAAACACCATATATTTT CASSVGGDKNTIYF
TRBD2 TRBJ2-2 few TRBV28 TGTGCCAGCAGTTTATGGACTAGCGGGAGGATAGACGGGGAGCTGTTTTTT CASSLWTSGRIDGELFF
TRBD1 TRBJ1-6 NA TRBV5-8 TGTGCCAGCAGCCCCCGACAGGGTTGGACCTATAATTCACCCCTCCACTTT CASSPRQGWTYNSPLHF
NA TRBJ1-1 NA TRBV29-1 TGCAGCGTCAACAAAAAACAGACCATGAACACTGAAGCTTTCTTT CSVNKKQTMNTEAFF
TRBD1 TRBJ1-5 few TRBV2 TGTGCCAGCAGTGAAAGGACAGGTACCGTTTATAGCAATCAGCCCCAGCATTTT CASSERTGTVYSNQPQHF
TRBD1 TRBJ1-1 NA TRBV10-2 TGCGCCACCTTACAGGGGCAGGTCACTGAAGCTTTCTTT CATLQGQVTEAFF
TRBD1 TRBJ2-7 NA TRBV2 TGTGCCAGCAGCGGGGACAGGGAGTTATACGAGCAGTACTTC CASSGDRELYEQYF
NA TRBJ1-1 few TRBV12-3/TRBV12-4 TGTGCCAGCAGTTTATTGGGCGATGAAGCTTTCTTT CASSLLGDEAFF
NA TRBJ1-1 NA TRBV30 TGTGCCTGGAACGAGAACCCCACTGAAGCTTTCTTT CAWNENPTEAFF
NA TRBJ1-2 NA TRBV19 TGTGCCAGTAACACGTTTAACTATGGCTACACCTTC CASNTFNYGYTF
TRBD1 TRBJ1-1 NA TRBV7-3 TGTGCCAGCAGCCTTGGACAGGGGGCAAGGGCTTTCTTT CASSLGQGARAFF
TRBD1 TRBJ2-5 NA TRBV5-1 TGCGCCAGCAGCCCGGACAGGGTGAGAGTGGAGACCCAGTACTTC CASSPDRVRVETQYF
TRBD2 TRBJ2-1 NA TRBV10-2 TGCGCCAGCAGCGATAGCGGGGGCTACAATGAGCAGTTCTTC CASSDSGGYNEQFF
NA TRBJ2-2 NA TRBV5-6 TGTGCCAGCAGCCACGACAGTACCGGGGAGCTGTTTTTT CASSHDSTGELFF
TRBD1 TRBJ1-2 few TRBV7-9 TGTGCCAGCAGCCAGGGGGCACACTATGGCTACACCTTC CASSQGAHYGYTF
TRBD2 TRBJ2-5 NA TRBV5-1 TGCGCCAGCAGCCAGCGGGGGTACCAAGAGACCCAGTACTTC CASSQRGYQETQYF